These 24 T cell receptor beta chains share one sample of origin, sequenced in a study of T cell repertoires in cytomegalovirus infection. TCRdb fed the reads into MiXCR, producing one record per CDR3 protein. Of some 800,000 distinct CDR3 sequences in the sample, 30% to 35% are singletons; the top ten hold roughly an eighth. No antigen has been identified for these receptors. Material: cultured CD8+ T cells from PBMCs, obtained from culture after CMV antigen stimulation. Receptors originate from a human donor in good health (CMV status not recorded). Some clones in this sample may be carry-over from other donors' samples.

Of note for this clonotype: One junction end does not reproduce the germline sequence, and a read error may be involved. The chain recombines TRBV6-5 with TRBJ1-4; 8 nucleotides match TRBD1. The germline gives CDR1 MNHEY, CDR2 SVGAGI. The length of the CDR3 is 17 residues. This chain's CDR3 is CVSSYSGMTGVNEKLFF. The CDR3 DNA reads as TGTGTCAGCAGTTACTCTGGGATGACAGGGGTTAATGAAAAACTGTTTTTT.

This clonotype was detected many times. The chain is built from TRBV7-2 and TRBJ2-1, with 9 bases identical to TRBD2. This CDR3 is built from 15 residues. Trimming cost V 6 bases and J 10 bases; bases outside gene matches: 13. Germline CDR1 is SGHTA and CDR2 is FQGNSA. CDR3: CASSTLAGQGEEQFF. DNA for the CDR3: TGTGCCAGCAGTACCCTAGCGGGGCAGGGTGAGGAGCAGTTCTTC.

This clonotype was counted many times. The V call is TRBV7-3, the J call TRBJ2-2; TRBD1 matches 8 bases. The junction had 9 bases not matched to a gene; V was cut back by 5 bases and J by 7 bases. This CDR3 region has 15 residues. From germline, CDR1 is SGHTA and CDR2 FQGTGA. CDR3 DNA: TGTGCCAGCAGCCCTCACAGGGGGTTGGGCGGGGAGCTGTTTTTT. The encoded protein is CASSPHRGLGGELFF.

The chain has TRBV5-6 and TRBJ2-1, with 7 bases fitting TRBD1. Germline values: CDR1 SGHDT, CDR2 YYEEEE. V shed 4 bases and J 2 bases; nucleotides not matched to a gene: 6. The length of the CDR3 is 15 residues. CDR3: CASSGRDSPYNEQFF. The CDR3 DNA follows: TGTGCCAGCAGCGGTCGGGACAGTCCCTACAATGAGCAGTTCTTC.

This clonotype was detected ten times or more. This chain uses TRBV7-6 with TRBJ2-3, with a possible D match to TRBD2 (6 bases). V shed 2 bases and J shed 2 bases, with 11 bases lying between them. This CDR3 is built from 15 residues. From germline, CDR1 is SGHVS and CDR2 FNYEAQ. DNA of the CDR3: TGTGCCAGCAGCTTAAAGGGAGGCTACACAGATACGCAGTATTTT. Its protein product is CASSLKGGYTDTQYF.

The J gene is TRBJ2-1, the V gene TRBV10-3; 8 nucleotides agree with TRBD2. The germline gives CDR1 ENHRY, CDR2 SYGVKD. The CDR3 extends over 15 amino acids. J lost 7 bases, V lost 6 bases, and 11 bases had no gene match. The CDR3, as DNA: TGTGCCATCAGGGTAGGGACTAGTCACGGAAATGAGCAGTTCTTC. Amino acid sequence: CAIRVGTSHGNEQFF.

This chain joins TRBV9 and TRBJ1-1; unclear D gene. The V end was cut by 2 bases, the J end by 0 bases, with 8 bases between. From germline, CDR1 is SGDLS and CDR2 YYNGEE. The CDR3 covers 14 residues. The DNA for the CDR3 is TGTGCCAGCAGCGTTGATCAGATGAACACTGAAGCTTTCTTT. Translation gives CASSVDQMNTEAFF.

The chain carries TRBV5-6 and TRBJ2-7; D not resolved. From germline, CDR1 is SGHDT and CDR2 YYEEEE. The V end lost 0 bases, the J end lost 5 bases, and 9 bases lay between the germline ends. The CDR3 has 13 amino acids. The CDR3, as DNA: TGTGCCAGCAGCTTGGCCAACGTCAACGAGCAGTACGTC. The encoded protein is CASSLANVNEQYV.

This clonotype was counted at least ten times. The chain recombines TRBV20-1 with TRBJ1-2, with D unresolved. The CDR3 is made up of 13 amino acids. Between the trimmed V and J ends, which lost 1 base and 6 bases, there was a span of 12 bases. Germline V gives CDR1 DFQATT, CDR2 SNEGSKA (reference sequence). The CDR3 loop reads CSARGRGGDGYTF. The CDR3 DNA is TGCAGTGCTAGAGGTCGGGGTGGCGATGGCTACACCTTC.

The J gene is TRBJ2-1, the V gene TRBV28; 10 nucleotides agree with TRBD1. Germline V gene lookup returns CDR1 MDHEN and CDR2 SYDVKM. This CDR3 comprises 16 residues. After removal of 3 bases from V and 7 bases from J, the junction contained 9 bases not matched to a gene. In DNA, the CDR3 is TGTGCCAGCAGTTTCCGGGACAGGGGTCCGAGAAATGAGCAGTTCTTC. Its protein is CASSFRDRGPRNEQFF. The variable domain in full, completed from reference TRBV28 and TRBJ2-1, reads DVKVTQSSRYLVKRTGEKVFLECVQDMDHENMFWYRQDPGLGLRLIYFSYDVKMKEKGDIPEGYSVSREKKERFSLILESASTNQTSMYLCASSFRDRGPRNEQFFGPGTRLTVL.

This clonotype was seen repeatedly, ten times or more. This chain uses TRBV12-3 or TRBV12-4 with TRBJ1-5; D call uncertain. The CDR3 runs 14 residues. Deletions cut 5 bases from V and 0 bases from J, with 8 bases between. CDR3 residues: CASSPSTSNQPQHF. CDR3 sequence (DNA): TGTGCCAGCAGTCCCTCCACTAGCAATCAGCCCCAGCATTTT.

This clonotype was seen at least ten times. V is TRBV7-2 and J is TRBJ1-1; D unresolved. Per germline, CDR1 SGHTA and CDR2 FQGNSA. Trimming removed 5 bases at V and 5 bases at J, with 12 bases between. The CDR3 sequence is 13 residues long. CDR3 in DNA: TGTGCCAGCAGCGCACATCCGGGGACTGAAGCTTTCTTT. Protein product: CASSAHPGTEAFF.

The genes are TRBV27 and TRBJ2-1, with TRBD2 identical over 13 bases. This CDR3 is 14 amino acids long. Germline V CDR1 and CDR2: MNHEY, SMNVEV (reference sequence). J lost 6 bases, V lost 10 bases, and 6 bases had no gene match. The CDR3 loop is CATDRLAGGNEQFF. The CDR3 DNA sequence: TGTGCCACCGACCGACTAGCGGGGGGCAATGAGCAGTTCTTC.

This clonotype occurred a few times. CDR3 sequence: CASSGFGQDLPNTEAFF. The CDR3, as DNA: TGTGCCAGCAGTGGCTTTGGGCAGGACCTCCCAAACACTGAAGCTTTCTTT. This chain joins TRBV25-1 and TRBJ1-1; the D is unclear. This CDR3 spans 17 amino acids. Trimming took off 4 bases at V and 2 bases at J, with 20 bases between the two ends. Germline loops: CDR1 MGHDK, CDR2 SYGVNS.

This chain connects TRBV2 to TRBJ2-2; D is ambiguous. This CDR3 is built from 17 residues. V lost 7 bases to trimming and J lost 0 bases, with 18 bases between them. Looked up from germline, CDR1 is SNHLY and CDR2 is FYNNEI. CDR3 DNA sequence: TGTGCCAGCACCCTGACCCTAGACGGACCGAACACCGGGGAGCTGTTTTTT. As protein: CASTLTLDGPNTGELFF.

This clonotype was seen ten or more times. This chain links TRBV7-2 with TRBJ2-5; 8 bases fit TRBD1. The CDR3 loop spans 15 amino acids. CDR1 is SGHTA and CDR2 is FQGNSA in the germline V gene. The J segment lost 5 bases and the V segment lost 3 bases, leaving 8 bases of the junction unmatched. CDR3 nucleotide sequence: TGTGCCAGCAGCTTTTTACCAGGGGGCCGGGAGACCCAGTACTTC. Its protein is CASSFLPGGRETQYF.

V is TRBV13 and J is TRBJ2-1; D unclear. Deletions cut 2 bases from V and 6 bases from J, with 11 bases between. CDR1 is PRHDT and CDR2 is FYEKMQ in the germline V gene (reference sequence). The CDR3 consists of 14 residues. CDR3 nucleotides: TGTGCCAGCAGCTTATGGGGAATCCTCAATGAGCAGTTCTTC. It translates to CASSLWGILNEQFF.

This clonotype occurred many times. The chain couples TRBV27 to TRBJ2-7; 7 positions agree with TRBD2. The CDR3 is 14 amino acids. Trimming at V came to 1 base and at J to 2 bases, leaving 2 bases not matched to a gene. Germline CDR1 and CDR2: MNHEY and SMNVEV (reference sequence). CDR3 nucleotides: TGTGCCAGCAGTTTATATCGGGGGGCCTACGAGCAGTACTTC. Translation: CASSLYRGAYEQYF.

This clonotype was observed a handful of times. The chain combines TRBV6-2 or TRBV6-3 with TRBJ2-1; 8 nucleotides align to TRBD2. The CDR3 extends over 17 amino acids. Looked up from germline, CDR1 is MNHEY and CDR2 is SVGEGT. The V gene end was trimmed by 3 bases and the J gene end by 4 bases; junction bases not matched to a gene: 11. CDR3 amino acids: CASSYRRGGISYNEQFF. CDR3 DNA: TGTGCCAGCAGTTATCGACGGGGGGGCATATCTTACAATGAGCAGTTCTTC.

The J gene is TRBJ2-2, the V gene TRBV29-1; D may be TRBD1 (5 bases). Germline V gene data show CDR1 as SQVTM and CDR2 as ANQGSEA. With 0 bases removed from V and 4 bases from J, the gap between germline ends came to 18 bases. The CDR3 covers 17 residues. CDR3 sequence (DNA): TGCAGCGTTGAAGAATGGGAAGTGCAGGGTGGCACCGGGGAGCTGTTTTTT. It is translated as CSVEEWEVQGGTGELFF.

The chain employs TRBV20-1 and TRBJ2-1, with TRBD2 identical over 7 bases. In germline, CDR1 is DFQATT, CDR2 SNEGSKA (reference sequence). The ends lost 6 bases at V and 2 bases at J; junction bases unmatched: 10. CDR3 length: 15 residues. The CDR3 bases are TGCAGTGCCCTCTATCCCGGGGGGACCTACAATGAGCAGTTCTTC. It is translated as CSALYPGGTYNEQFF.

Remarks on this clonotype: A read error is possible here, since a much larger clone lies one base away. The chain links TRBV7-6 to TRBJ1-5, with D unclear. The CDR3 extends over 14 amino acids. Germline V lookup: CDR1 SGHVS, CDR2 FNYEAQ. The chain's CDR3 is CASSGEGSNHPQHF. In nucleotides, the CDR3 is TGTGCCAGCAGTGGGGAAGGGAGCAATCATCCCCAGCATTTT.

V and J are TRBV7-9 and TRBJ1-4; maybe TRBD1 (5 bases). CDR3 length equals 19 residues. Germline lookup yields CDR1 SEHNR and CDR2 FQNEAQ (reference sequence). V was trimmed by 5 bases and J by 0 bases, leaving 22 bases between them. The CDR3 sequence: CASSLLLGGGHATNEKLFF. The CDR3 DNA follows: TGTGCCAGCAGCCTCCTACTCGGGGGTGGCCATGCAACTAATGAAAAACTGTTTTTT. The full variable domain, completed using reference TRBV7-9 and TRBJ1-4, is DTGVSQNPRHKITKRGQNVTFRCDPISEHNRLYWYRQTLGQGPEFLTYFQNEAQLEKSRLLSDRFSAERPKGSFSTLEIQRTEQGDSAMYLCASSLLLGGGHATNEKLFFGSGTQLSVL.

CDR3 DNA sequence: TGTGCCAGCAGCAACGAGGTGGCAGTGTACCAAGAGACCCAGTACTTC. Translated: CASSNEVAVYQETQYF. The chain recombines TRBV6-2 or TRBV6-3 with TRBJ2-5; D is ambiguous. CDR1 MNHEY and CDR2 SVGEGT come from the germline V gene. The V gene lost 6 bases and the J gene lost 0 bases, with 17 bases spanning the gap. The CDR3 length is 16 residues.